These T cell receptor beta chains were read from a single sample in a study of shared clonotypes between healthy human individuals. TCRdb's copy holds only in-frame clones and misses some; the assay was immunoSEQ multiplex PCR. The table lists approximately 980,000 clones, approximately 80% of them singletons. Sequencing was carried out using memory CD4+ T cells sorted from blood. These receptors were taken from a young man in good health. Each CDR3 is given with its conserved first and last residue. Fields, in order: D gene, CDR3 length, V gene, clone size, J gene, CDR3 protein, CDR3 DNA. The D gene is left open where the match is weak. Clone size is not always given. Where it is, it says once, few, many or a class for expanded clones.

>.|12|TRBV14|.|TRBJ2-2
CASSQRTGELFF
TGTGCCAGCAGCCAGCGCACCGGGGAGCTGTTTTTT
>TRBD1|19|TRBV4-1|few|TRBJ2-7
CASSQGLFGLGQGRYEQYF
TGCGCCAGCAGCCAAGGTCTTTTTGGGCTGGGACAGGGTCGATACGAGCAGTACTTC
>TRBD1|14|TRBV7-2|.|TRBJ2-7
CASSLTGAGYEQYF
TGTGCCAGCAGCTTAACAGGGGCCGGCTACGAGCAGTACTTC
>.|12|TRBV6-5|.|TRBJ2-5
CASSLLPETQYF
TGTGCCAGCAGCCTCCTCCCCGAGACCCAGTACTTC
>.|13|TRBV29-1|.|TRBJ2-5
CSVVGRGKETQYF
TGCAGCGTTGTGGGGCGGGGAAAAGAGACCCAGTACTTC
>.|15|TRBV30|.|TRBJ2-5
CAWSLTGGVEETQYF
TGTGCCTGGAGTTTAACTGGTGGGGTGGAAGAGACCCAGTACTTC
>.|14|TRBV7-2|.|TRBJ1-5
CASSRPGTSQPQHF
TGTGCCAGCAGCCGTCCCGGGACATCCCAGCCCCAGCATTTT
>.|15|TRBV7-9|.|TRBJ2-5
CASSHRAVSQETQYF
TGTGCCAGCAGCCACCGAGCTGTTTCCCAAGAGACCCAGTACTTC
>.|13|TRBV4-3|.|TRBJ1-5
CASSQGRVQPQHF
TGCGCCAGCAGCCAGGGCCGAGTCCAGCCCCAGCATTTT
>.|16|TRBV7-9|.|TRBJ1-3
CASSPPGGVTGNTIYF
TGTGCCAGCAGCCCCCCGGGGGGGGTGACTGGAAACACCATATATTTT
>TRBD2|16|TRBV5-4|few|TRBJ2-3
CASSPLAGADTDTQYF
TGTGCCAGCAGCCCTTTAGCGGGAGCCGACACAGATACGCAGTATTTT
>.|14|TRBV10-1|.|TRBJ1-6
CASSERDTRRPLHF
TGCGCCAGCAGTGAACGGGACACCCGGCGGCCCCTCCACTTT
>.|16|TRBV14|few|TRBJ2-1
CASSQEAGSGYNEQFF
TGTGCCAGCAGCCAAGAGGCGGGTAGCGGCTACAATGAGCAGTTCTTC
>.|14|TRBV6-5|.|TRBJ2-7
CASSYSGWPSEQYF
TGTGCCAGCAGTTATTCGGGCTGGCCGTCCGAGCAGTACTTC
>.|16|TRBV28|.|TRBJ2-7
CASSLLSGSKAYEQYF
TGTGCCAGCAGTTTATTATCGGGGTCAAAAGCCTACGAGCAGTACTTC
>.|17|TRBV28|.|TRBJ2-1
CASSLTRSALNRGEQFF
TGTGCCAGCAGTTTGACGCGGTCAGCCCTGAACCGGGGTGAGCAGTTCTTC
>.|13|TRBV19|.|TRBJ1-5
CASSIWEDQPQHF
TGTGCCAGTAGTATATGGGAGGATCAGCCCCAGCATTTT
>.|12|TRBV7-2|.|TRBJ2-5
CASSLAGETQYF
TGTGCCAGCAGCTTAGCGGGGGAGACCCAGTACTTC
>TRBD2|18|TRBV27|.|TRBJ2-3
CASKLSYGLAGAKDTQYF
TGTGCCTCAAAGCTCTCCTATGGGCTAGCGGGAGCGAAAGATACGCAGTATTTT
>.|15|TRBV28|.|TRBJ1-2
CASRGTGGRAYGYTF
TGTGCCAGCAGGGGGACGGGCGGCAGGGCTTATGGCTACACCTTC
>TRBD1|15|TRBV19|few|TRBJ1-5
CASSDRESWNQPQHF
TGTGCCAGTTCAGACAGGGAGTCTTGGAATCAGCCCCAGCATTTT
>.|17|TRBV5-4|.|TRBJ2-1
CASSLAVGHPNYNEQFF
TGTGCCAGCAGCTTGGCCGTGGGACACCCAAATTACAATGAGCAGTTCTTC
>.|14|TRBV11-2|.|TRBJ1-3
CASTLGGSGNTIYF
TGTGCCAGCACCCTGGGGGGGTCTGGAAACACCATATATTTT
>.|14|TRBV7-9|.|TRBJ1-4
CASSLGWGDEKLFF
TGTGCCAGCAGCTTAGGCTGGGGCGATGAAAAACTGTTTTTT
>.|14|TRBV30|.|TRBJ1-5
CAWSVGQLNQPQHF
TGTGCCTGGAGTGTAGGGCAGCTCAATCAGCCCCAGCATTTT
>.|17|TRBV9|.|TRBJ1-3
CASSVETGSHSGNTIYF
TGTGCCAGCAGCGTAGAAACAGGGTCTCACTCTGGAAACACCATATATTTT
>.|13|TRBV30|.|TRBJ1-5
CAWSGGGNQPQHF
TGTGCCTGGTCGGGGGGTGGCAATCAGCCCCAGCATTTT
>TRBD2|14|TRBV6-5|many|TRBJ2-1
CASRKGLGENEQFF
TGTGCCAGCAGGAAGGGACTAGGCGAGAATGAGCAGTTCTTC
>.|13|TRBV29-1|.|TRBJ2-7
CSVGRYDENEQYF
TGCAGCGTCGGACGGTACGACGAAAACGAGCAGTACTTC
>.|16|TRBV4-3|.|TRBJ2-7
CASSLRLGGDPYEQYF
TGCGCCAGCAGCCTGAGGTTAGGGGGAGACCCCTACGAGCAGTACTTC
>.|13|TRBV2|once|TRBJ1-3
CASSGSSGNTIYF
TGTGCCAGCAGCGGGTCCTCTGGAAACACCATATATTTT
>.|12|TRBV30|few|TRBJ1-1
CAWSPSESEAFF
TGTGCCTGGAGCCCCTCGGAATCTGAAGCTTTCTTT
>.|14|TRBV2|once|TRBJ2-5
CASSNGVRGETQYF
TGTGCCAGCAGTAACGGAGTTAGGGGGGAGACCCAGTACTTC
>TRBD1|15|TRBV6-1|.|TRBJ1-3
CASSRTGGFGNTIYF
TGTGCCAGCAGTCGGACAGGGGGCTTTGGAAACACCATATATTTT
>TRBD2|15|TRBV7-9|.|TRBJ2-3
CASSLPSGRKDTQYF
TGTGCCAGCAGCTTACCTAGCGGGAGGAAAGATACGCAGTATTTT
>.|14|TRBV10-3|.|TRBJ2-7
CAISGVTTAYEQYF
TGTGCCATCAGTGGGGTTACGACAGCCTACGAGCAGTACTTC
>TRBD2|14|TRBV30|.|TRBJ2-1
CAWSTLAGRNEQFF
TGTGCCTGGAGTACACTAGCGGGGCGCAATGAGCAGTTCTTC
>TRBD1|14|TRBV5-1|many|TRBJ1-5
CASSMSGGGQPQHF
TGCGCCAGCAGCATGTCAGGGGGCGGGCAGCCCCAGCATTTT
>.|16|TRBV15|.|TRBJ2-1
CATSREGQGTRRQQFF
TGTGCCACCAGCAGAGAGGGCCAGGGGACCCGCCGGCAGCAGTTCTTC
>.|14|TRBV5-1|.|TRBJ2-1
CASSFGSSYNEQFF
TGCGCCAGCAGCTTCGGGTCTTCCTACAATGAGCAGTTCTTC
>.|14|TRBV6-1|few|TRBJ1-4
CASSEIRGGEKLFF
TGTGCCAGCAGTGAGATCAGGGGTGGGGAAAAACTGTTTTTT
>.|14|TRBV7-2|.|TRBJ1-2
CASSLTRTNYGYTF
TGTGCCAGCAGCTTAACTAGAACTAACTATGGCTACACCTTC
>TRBD2|17|TRBV10-3|.|TRBJ2-3
CAISESGLAGNTDTQYF
TGTGCCATCAGTGAGTCAGGGCTAGCGGGGAACACAGATACGCAGTATTTT
>.|14|TRBV11-1|many|TRBJ1-2
CASSLRGALYGYTF
TGTGCCAGCAGCTTAAGGGGAGCCCTCTATGGCTACACCTTC
>TRBD2|16|TRBV5-1|once|TRBJ2-5
CASSMTSGGAGETQYF
TGCGCCAGCAGCATGACTAGCGGGGGGGCAGGAGAGACCCAGTACTTC
>TRBD1|16|TRBV4-1|.|TRBJ1-4
CASSPFSGQGDEKLFF
TGCGCCAGCAGCCCTTTTTCGGGACAGGGGGATGAAAAACTGTTTTTT
>.|13|TRBV11-2|.|TRBJ1-1
CASSLGGDGEAFF
TGTGCCAGCAGCTTGGGAGGGGACGGTGAAGCTTTCTTT
>TRBD1|15|TRBV30|.|TRBJ2-1
CAWSEGQGPYNEQFF
TGTGCCTGGAGTGAGGGACAGGGCCCCTACAATGAGCAGTTCTTC
>.|17|TRBV2|.|TRBJ2-6
CASSAEGRPSGANVLTF
TGTGCCAGCAGTGCGGAAGGACGGCCCTCTGGGGCCAACGTCCTGACTTTC
>.|14|TRBV27|.|TRBJ1-4
CASSFSYSNEKLFF
TGTGCCAGCAGTTTCTCGTATTCCAATGAAAAACTGTTTTTT
>.|15|TRBV6-6|.|TRBJ1-2
CASSDNGQTARGYTF
TGTGCCAGCAGTGATAATGGACAGACCGCTCGGGGCTACACCTTC
>TRBD1|17|TRBV27|.|TRBJ1-6
CASSLSGGASYNSPLHF
TGTGCCAGCAGTTTATCAGGGGGCGCATCCTATAATTCACCCCTCCACTTT
>.|13|TRBV6-5|.|TRBJ2-7
CASRRGRGYEQYF
TGTGCCAGCAGGCGGGGCAGGGGATACGAGCAGTACTTC
>.|15|TRBV18|.|TRBJ2-3
CASSPPAGRTDTQYF
TGTGCCAGCTCACCACCGGCGGGACGCACAGATACGCAGTATTTT
>TRBD1|15|TRBV6-1|.|TRBJ2-7
CASSETGFSVYEQYF
TGTGCCAGCAGTGAGACAGGGTTTTCGGTCTACGAGCAGTACTTC